This T cell receptor beta chain stems from a study of graft-versus-host responses after intestinal transplantation. About the research overall: Tacrolimus and steroids were given for around three years to all recipients after anti-thymocyte globulin induction. Notes on the study in general: Early after transplant, HvG declines were associated with peak levels of circulating GvH clones.

TCRdb's copy holds only in-frame clones and misses some; the assay was immunoSEQ multiplex PCR. Found here are about 15,000 clones, roughly 68% of them singletons; the top ten hold 20% to 30%. The authors processed graft tissue to release intraepithelial and lamina propria lymphocytes. Of note for this clone: Antigen specificity is unknown.

The CDR3 length is 15 residues. The V gene's germline CDR1 is MNHEY and CDR2 SVGAGI. Trimming cost V 5 bases and J 5 bases; bases outside gene matches: 7. Source: ileum tissue, taken around 700 days after intestinal transplantation. The sequence came from a human patient who received an intestinal transplant, so some T cells may come from the graft donor. V gene TRBV6-5 combines with J gene TRBJ2-2, with TRBD2 matching over 8 bases. CDR3 residues: CASSISGSHTGELFF. DNA for the CDR3: TGTGCCAGCAGTATAAGCGGGAGTCATACCGGGGAGCTGTTTTTT.